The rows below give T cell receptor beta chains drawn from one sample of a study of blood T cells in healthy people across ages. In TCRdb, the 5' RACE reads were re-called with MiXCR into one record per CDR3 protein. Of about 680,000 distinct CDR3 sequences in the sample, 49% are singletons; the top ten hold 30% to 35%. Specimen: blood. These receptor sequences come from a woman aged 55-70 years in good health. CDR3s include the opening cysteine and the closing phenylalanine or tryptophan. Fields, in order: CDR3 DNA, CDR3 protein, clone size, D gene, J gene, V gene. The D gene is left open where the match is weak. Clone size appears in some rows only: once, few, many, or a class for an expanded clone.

CDR3 DNA: TGTGCCAGCAGCGTAGGTGCCGGGGCAGGGTACGAGCAGTACTTC
CDR3 protein: CASSVGAGAGYEQYF
clone size: -
D gene: -
J gene: TRBJ2-7
V gene: TRBV9

CDR3 DNA: TGTGCCACCAGCAGAGCCACAGGTGTTGGGGAGACCCAGTACTTC
CDR3 protein: CATSRATGVGETQYF
clone size: few
D gene: -
J gene: TRBJ2-5
V gene: TRBV15

CDR3 DNA: TGTGCCACCAGTGCGGGGTCCAACTATGGCTACACCTTC
CDR3 protein: CATSAGSNYGYTF
clone size: -
D gene: -
J gene: TRBJ1-2
V gene: TRBV24-1

CDR3 DNA: TGTGCCAGCAAGGGGGGCCCCTACAATGAGCAGTTCTTC
CDR3 protein: CASKGGPYNEQFF
clone size: -
D gene: -
J gene: TRBJ2-1
V gene: TRBV6-5

CDR3 DNA: TGTGCCAGCAGTCCGGAGGGCCTGGGTTACAATGAGCAGTTCTTC
CDR3 protein: CASSPEGLGYNEQFF
clone size: few
D gene: -
J gene: TRBJ2-1
V gene: TRBV28

CDR3 DNA: TGTGCCAGCAGCGTAAACTCCGAGCAGTACTTC
CDR3 protein: CASSVNSEQYF
clone size: -
D gene: -
J gene: TRBJ2-7
V gene: TRBV3-1

CDR3 DNA: TGTGCCAGCAGCTTTAGGACTAGCGGGGGGCGCGTCTACAATGAGCAGTACTTC
CDR3 protein: CASSFRTSGGRVYNEQYF
clone size: -
D gene: TRBD2
J gene: TRBJ2-7
V gene: TRBV7-2

CDR3 DNA: TGTGCCAGCTCACCTGGACTAGCGGGGGAGAATGAGCAGTTCTTC
CDR3 protein: CASSPGLAGENEQFF
clone size: few
D gene: TRBD2
J gene: TRBJ2-1
V gene: TRBV18

CDR3 DNA: TGCAGCGTTCATCAGGGGGCGGAGAACAATGAGCAGTTCTTC
CDR3 protein: CSVHQGAENNEQFF
clone size: few
D gene: TRBD1
J gene: TRBJ2-1
V gene: TRBV29-1

CDR3 DNA: TGTGCCAGCAGCTTAGATCGTGGCGGGGGGAGCGCAGATACGCAGTATTTT
CDR3 protein: CASSLDRGGGSADTQYF
clone size: once
D gene: TRBD2
J gene: TRBJ2-3
V gene: TRBV7-2

CDR3 DNA: TGTGCCAGCAGTCGTGCTTGGCCAGGAGCGGGAGACCTCTACGAGCAGTACTTC
CDR3 protein: CASSRAWPGAGDLYEQYF
clone size: few
D gene: TRBD2
J gene: TRBJ2-7
V gene: TRBV7-2

CDR3 DNA: TGTGCCAGCAGTTTCCGGACTAGCGGGAGGGCCGCGGTAAATGAGCAGTTCTTC
CDR3 protein: CASSFRTSGRAAVNEQFF
clone size: -
D gene: TRBD2
J gene: TRBJ2-1
V gene: TRBV27

CDR3 DNA: TGTGCCAGCTCAGTAGCGGGGGTCACCTACAATGAGCAGTACTTC
CDR3 protein: CASSVAGVTYNEQYF
clone size: -
D gene: TRBD2
J gene: TRBJ2-7
V gene: TRBV18

CDR3 DNA: TGTGCCAGCTCTTGGGGCGGGAGGCCAGATACGCAGTATTTT
CDR3 protein: CASSWGGRPDTQYF
clone size: -
D gene: TRBD2
J gene: TRBJ2-3
V gene: TRBV27

CDR3 DNA: TGCGCCAGCAGCCAAGACGCCGGGCCTCGGGTGACCATTCAGTACTTC
CDR3 protein: CASSQDAGPRVTIQYF
clone size: many
D gene: -
J gene: TRBJ2-4
V gene: TRBV4-3

CDR3 DNA: TGCAGTGCTAGAGGCGTAGGCGGGAGGTATAACAATGAGCAGTTCTTC
CDR3 protein: CSARGVGGRYNNEQFF
clone size: -
D gene: TRBD2
J gene: TRBJ2-1
V gene: TRBV20-1

CDR3 DNA: TGTGCCAGCAGCCAAGAATTTGTGGTGGCGGGACTCGATGAGCAGTTCTTC
CDR3 protein: CASSQEFVVAGLDEQFF
clone size: -
D gene: -
J gene: TRBJ2-1
V gene: TRBV14

CDR3 DNA: TGTGCCAGCAGCGTAGGCAACAGGTACTACGAGCAGTACTTC
CDR3 protein: CASSVGNRYYEQYF
clone size: -
D gene: -
J gene: TRBJ2-7
V gene: TRBV9

CDR3 DNA: TGTGCCAGCAGCCCGGGTGTGTCTGCATCCTATGGCTACACCTTC
CDR3 protein: CASSPGVSASYGYTF
clone size: many
D gene: -
J gene: TRBJ1-2
V gene: TRBV7-3

CDR3 DNA: TGTGCCAGCAGCCAAGAATTCGGGACCATCCTCCAAGAGACCCAGTACTTC
CDR3 protein: CASSQEFGTILQETQYF
clone size: once
D gene: -
J gene: TRBJ2-5
V gene: TRBV14

CDR3 DNA: TGTGCCAGCAGTGTTGAGGTTATGGGTCGCACCTTC
CDR3 protein: CASSVEVMGRTF
clone size: few
D gene: -
J gene: TRBJ1-2
V gene: TRBV6-1

CDR3 DNA: TGCGCCAGCAGCTTGGATGGACTAGCGGCAAAAAATGAGCAGTTCTTC
CDR3 protein: CASSLDGLAAKNEQFF
clone size: many
D gene: TRBD2
J gene: TRBJ2-1
V gene: TRBV5-1

CDR3 DNA: TGCGCCAGCAGCCAAGGACGGGGGGGTGACTACGAGCAGTACTTC
CDR3 protein: CASSQGRGGDYEQYF
clone size: -
D gene: TRBD2
J gene: TRBJ2-7
V gene: TRBV4-1

CDR3 DNA: TGTGCCAGCAGGAGACTAGCGTCAAGCACAGATACGCAGTATTTT
CDR3 protein: CASRRLASSTDTQYF
clone size: once
D gene: TRBD2
J gene: TRBJ2-3
V gene: TRBV7-2

CDR3 DNA: TGTGCCAGCAGCCCCCAGGTTGCCTCTGGGGCCAACGTCCTGACTTTC
CDR3 protein: CASSPQVASGANVLTF
clone size: once
D gene: -
J gene: TRBJ2-6
V gene: TRBV7-2

CDR3 DNA: TGTGCCAGCAGCTTAGACCCTGGACAGGGTTATGGCTACACCTTC
CDR3 protein: CASSLDPGQGYGYTF
clone size: few
D gene: TRBD1
J gene: TRBJ1-2
V gene: TRBV7-2

CDR3 DNA: TGTGCCACCAGCGCTCACTCTCCGGGACTAGCGGGAAGCGAGCAGTACTTC
CDR3 protein: CATSAHSPGLAGSEQYF
clone size: few
D gene: TRBD2
J gene: TRBJ2-7
V gene: TRBV15

CDR3 DNA: TGCAGCGTTGATGCGGCAGGGACCTACGAGCAGTACTTC
CDR3 protein: CSVDAAGTYEQYF
clone size: -
D gene: -
J gene: TRBJ2-7
V gene: TRBV29-1